The 10 T cell receptor beta chains below were found in one sample sequenced in a study of identical twins. TCRdb passed the 5' RACE reads through MiXCR, listing each CDR3 protein once. The table has 450,000 to 600,000 distinct CDR3 sequences, 20% to 25% seen once; the top ten hold roughly 0.5%. The sample was also linked to a second study, of yellow fever vaccine responses in identical twins.

The sample comprised CD4+ T cells sorted from blood. These receptors were obtained from a woman between 18 and 29 years old in good health.

The sample holds a few counts of this clonotype. CDR3 region: CASSPNALEGNTIYF. The CDR3, as DNA: TGTGCCAGCAGCCCAAACGCCCTCGAGGGAAACACCATATATTTT. This chain uses TRBV7-3 with TRBJ1-3; D is unresolved. The germline V gene has CDR1 SGHTA and CDR2 FQGTGA. The V gene lost 5 bases and the J gene lost 4 bases, with 15 bases spanning the gap. This CDR3 comprises 15 residues.

This clonotype came up many times. The V call is TRBV10-1, the J call TRBJ2-7; D call uncertain. This CDR3 has 13 amino acids. The germline CDR1 and CDR2 sequences are WNHNN and SYGVQD (reference sequence). V lost 2 bases, J lost 3 bases, and 8 bases lay in between. CDR3 region: CASSERLGYEQYF. CDR3 DNA sequence: TGCGCCAGCAGTGAGCGGCTAGGCTACGAGCAGTACTTC.

The chain recombines TRBV7-2 with TRBJ2-1, with TRBD1 as a possible D gene (6 bases). Germline V gene lookup returns CDR1 SGHTA and CDR2 FQGNSA. V was cut by 5 bases and J by 11 bases, with 13 bases left in between. The CDR3 runs 12 residues. The CDR3 sequence: CASSKPGTKQFF. As DNA, the CDR3 is TGTGCCAGCAGCAAACCCGGGACAAAGCAGTTCTTC.

The V gene is TRBV18, the J gene TRBJ2-4; perhaps TRBD2 as D (6 bases). This CDR3 comprises 15 residues. The V end was cut by 4 bases, the J end by 1 base, with 11 bases between. Per germline, CDR1 KGHSH and CDR2 LQKENI. CDR3 loop: CASSRGGPAKNIQYF. The CDR3 nucleotides are TGTGCCAGCTCACGTGGAGGGCCGGCCAAAAACATTCAGTACTTC.

The chain employs TRBV28 and TRBJ2-1, with D perhaps matching TRBD1 (6 bases). The CDR3 runs to 17 residues. The germline gives CDR1 MDHEN, CDR2 SYDVKM. Between the trimmed V and J ends, which lost 6 bases and 7 bases, there was a span of 25 bases. The CDR3: CASSLPGGLVSLNEQFF. For the CDR3, the DNA is TGTGCCAGCAGCCTGCCTGGGGGCCTGGTAAGCCTTAATGAGCAGTTCTTC.

In its sample, this clonotype was seen many times. The chain is built from TRBV28 and TRBJ2-1; 13 nucleotides agree with TRBD2. The CDR3 totals 15 residues. V dropped 5 bases and J dropped 6; count of bases not matched to a gene: 4. The germline CDR1 and CDR2 sequences are MDHEN and SYDVKM. The CDR3 region has the DNA TGTGCCAGCAGTCCAACTAGCGGGAGGGGCAATGAGCAGTTCTTC. This encodes CASSPTSGRGNEQFF.

The genes are TRBV20-1 and TRBJ2-7, with D perhaps TRBD2 (5 bases). The V end was cut by 5 bases, the J end by 7 bases, with 21 bases between. Germline CDR1 and CDR2: DFQATT and SNEGSKA (reference sequence). This CDR3 spans 14 amino acids. CDR3 protein: CSARTPNALGEQYV. CDR3 bases: TGCAGTGCTCGGACTCCCAATGCCCTGGGGGAGCAGTACGTC.

V and J are TRBV20-1 and TRBJ2-3; D unresolved. This CDR3 region has 13 residues. Trimming cost V 6 bases and J 2 bases, with 12 bases left between them. Germline lookup yields CDR1 DFQATT and CDR2 SNEGSKA (reference sequence). The CDR3 DNA sequence: TGCAGTGCCCGAGACTCATCCACAGATACGCAGTATTTT. Translated, it gives CSARDSSTDTQYF.

This chain uses TRBV9 with TRBJ2-2; D call uncertain. Germline V gene data show CDR1 as SGDLS and CDR2 as YYNGEE. Trimming stripped 3 bases from V and 4 bases from J, with 7 bases between. The CDR3 loop spans 13 amino acids. CDR3 residues: CASSAPPTGELFF. The DNA for the CDR3 is TGTGCCAGCAGCGCCCCGCCCACCGGGGAGCTGTTTTTT.

This clonotype was picked up a small number of times. V gene TRBV29-1 combines with J gene TRBJ2-5, with TRBD2 matching over 13 bases. CDR3 length: 14 amino acids. Germline V gives CDR1 SQVTM, CDR2 ANQGSEA. Unmatched junction bases numbered 8, after V lost 7 bases and J lost 6 bases. Written as DNA, the CDR3 is TGCAGCGCAGTAGAGGGACTAGCGGGAAAGACCCAGTACTTC. This encodes CSAVEGLAGKTQYF.